This TCR beta chain was sequenced during a study of blood T cells in healthy people across ages. Study overall: There was about one barcoded beta molecule captured by template switching per two T cells. The study's findings and limits: In older individuals, TCR beta diversity per million T cells was lower, falling roughly linearly with age. Estimates drawn from one million T cells were deemed to understate diversity. PBMCs went unsorted, and a conclusive naive versus antigen-experienced comparison was therefore prevented.

Comments on this clonotype: What it binds is unknown.

V was shortened by 3 bases and J by 0 bases, with 10 bases between the two germline ends. The CDR3 loop spans 14 amino acids. Per the germline V gene, CDR1 is SQVTM and CDR2 is ANQGSEA. Alongside a J-beta primer mix, a sample-barcoded 5' primer served in a second PCR lasting about 6 to 11 cycles. TCRdb reprocessed the 5' RACE reads via MiXCR and lists one record per CDR3 protein. Of 920,000 or so distinct CDR3 sequences listed, 45% are singletons. The chain links TRBV29-1 to TRBJ2-3; D is unresolved. Sequencing was done on a sample of blood. This TCR came from a woman aged 55-69 years in good health. The DNA for the CDR3 is TGCAGCGTTGAGTTGTCGCCAAGCACAGATACGCAGTATTTT. Amino acid sequence: CSVELSPSTDTQYF.